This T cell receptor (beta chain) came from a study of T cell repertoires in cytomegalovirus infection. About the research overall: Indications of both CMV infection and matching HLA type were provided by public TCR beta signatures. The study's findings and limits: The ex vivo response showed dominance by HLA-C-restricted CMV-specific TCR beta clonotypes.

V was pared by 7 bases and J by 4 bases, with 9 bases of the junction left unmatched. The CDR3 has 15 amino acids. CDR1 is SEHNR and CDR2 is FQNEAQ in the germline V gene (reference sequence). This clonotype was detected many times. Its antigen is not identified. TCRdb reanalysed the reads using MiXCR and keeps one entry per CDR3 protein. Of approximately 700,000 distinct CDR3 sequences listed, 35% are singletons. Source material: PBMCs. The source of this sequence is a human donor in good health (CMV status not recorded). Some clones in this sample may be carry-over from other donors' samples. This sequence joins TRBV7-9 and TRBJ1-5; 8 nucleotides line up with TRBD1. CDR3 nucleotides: TGTGCCAGCACCCGAGGACAGGGCTCGAATCAGCCCCAGCATTTT. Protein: CASTRGQGSNQPQHF.